Many counts were recorded for the clone carrying this T cell receptor beta chain. Its target is not known. The observed sequence ends 3 residues before the CDR3 terminus, with the missing tail filled in from the germline J gene. The sample is drawn from a study of T cell clonality in common variable immunodeficiency. This CDR3 is 16 amino acids long. V lost 0 bases and J lost 0, with 11 bases in between. Germline V gene sequence: CDR1 GTSNPN, CDR2 SVGIG (reference sequence). Study findings and constraints: CVID subjects showed higher TCRbeta clonality than healthy controls.

This table comes from immunoSEQ multiplex PCR, and its TCRdb copy is limited to in-frame clones, with some not included. The repertoire has roughly 48,000 clones, none seen only once; the ten largest take nearly 3.5%. This TCR was recovered from a person between 18 and 70 years old in good health. This chain links TRBV30 with TRBJ2-2; D unclear. The source material was peripheral blood mononuclear cells. This CDR3 is CAWSVWSGTNTGELFF. The covered CDR3 bases are TGTGCCTGGAGTGTATGGTCGGGTACGAACACCGGGGAG.